The 16 T cell receptor beta chains reported below all come from one sample, sequenced in a study of blood T cell repertoires in COVID-19 (dated by TCRdb to the early 2020s). Libraries were prepared through the immunoSEQ multiplex PCR assay. Imported from immuneACCESS, the table was reduced by TCRdb to in-frame sequences with V and J called. These copies leave out some clones; in studies compared against another copy, an unresolved V gene accounts for under half, and the cause of the remainder is not known. In all, the sample holds some 60,000 clones, and almost 90% of those were seen once. Of the sample, over 4% falls within the top ten clones. The source material was peripheral blood. The receptors were gathered from a man in his sixties with acute or convalescent COVID-19.

The rearrangement uses TRBV5-1 and TRBJ2-7; 7 bases line up with TRBD1. CDR3 length equals 14 residues. V was clipped by 0 bases and J by 6 bases; unmatched bases: 6. Germline-derived CDR1 and CDR2 are SGHRS and YFSETQ. The DNA of the CDR3 is TGCGCCAGCAGCTTGGTCGAGGGGGCGAGCGAGCAGTACTTC. It specifies CASSLVEGASEQYF.

V and J are TRBV5-1 and TRBJ1-3, with TRBD1 matching over 7 bases. The CDR3 has 16 amino acids. In germline, CDR1 is SGHRS, CDR2 YFSETQ. J lost 0 bases, V lost 0 bases, and 3 bases had no gene match. CDR3 in amino acids: CASSLAGQDSGNTIYF. In DNA form, the CDR3 reads TGCGCCAGCAGCTTGGCAGGACAGGACTCTGGAAACACCATATATTTT.

The chain is built from TRBV3-1 (or the pseudogene TRBV3-2) and TRBJ2-7; the D gene is possibly TRBD2 (5 bases). The CDR3 is 13 amino acids. The V gene's germline CDR1 is LGHDT and CDR2 YNNKEL (reference sequence). V was trimmed by 2 bases and J by 2 bases, leaving 7 bases between them. This chain's CDR3 is CASSQNGAYEQYF. CDR3 sequence (DNA): TGTGCCAGCAGCCAAAACGGGGCCTACGAGCAGTACTTC.

The rearrangement uses TRBV5-1 and TRBJ2-1, with 14 positions matching TRBD2. The length of the CDR3 is 15 residues. Trimming at V came to 3 bases and at J to 9 bases, leaving 5 bases not matched to a gene. CDR1 is SGHRS and CDR2 is YFSETQ in the germline V gene. The CDR3: CASSSGLAGGSEQFF. The CDR3 DNA is TGCGCCAGCAGCTCCGGACTAGCGGGAGGTAGTGAGCAGTTCTTC.

The V call is TRBV29-1, the J call TRBJ2-3, with 8 bases identical to TRBD1. This CDR3 contains 14 residues. CDR1 and CDR2 (germline): SQVTM, ANQGSEA. V was clipped by 4 bases and J by 1 base; unmatched bases: 4. The CDR3 reads CSVGKGQGTDTQYF. The CDR3 nucleotides are TGCAGCGTTGGAAAGGGACAGGGCACAGATACGCAGTATTTT.

The rearrangement links TRBV10-3 to TRBJ1-5; 9 bases align to TRBD1. The CDR3 spans 16 residues. V lost 0 bases to trimming and J lost 3 bases; unmatched junction nucleotides: 3. CDR1 is ENHRY, CDR2 SYGVKD, per germline. The CDR3 coding sequence is TGTGCCATCAGTGAGTCCGGGACAGGGATCAATCAGCCCCAGCATTTT. Encoded protein: CAISESGTGINQPQHF.

The chain's CDR3 is CATSDLTSVNPNEQFF. The CDR3 DNA sequence: TGTGCCACCAGTGATTTGACTAGTGTTAATCCAAATGAGCAGTTCTTC. The chain is built from TRBV24-1 and TRBJ2-1; D might be TRBD2 (5 bases). Germline CDR1 reads KGHDR; CDR2 reads SFDVKD. The CDR3 covers 16 residues. Trimming removed 0 bases at V and 7 bases at J, with 15 bases between.

The chain couples TRBV28 to TRBJ2-7; no reliable D call. Trimming stripped 2 bases from V and 4 bases from J, with 6 bases between. Germline CDR1 MDHEN, CDR2 SYDVKM. This CDR3 has 12 amino acids. The CDR3 is CASSLEYYEQYF. Here the CDR3 DNA reads TGTGCCAGCAGTTTAGAGTATTACGAGCAGTACTTC.

The chain links TRBV28 to TRBJ1-1; the D gene is possibly TRBD1 (5 bases). Germline-derived CDR1 and CDR2 are MDHEN and SYDVKM. The ends were cut back, 3 bases at V and 0 bases at J, with 11 bases in the middle. The CDR3 sequence is 15 residues long. The DNA of the CDR3 is TGTGCCAGCAGTTTCGGGGGTTCCATGAACACTGAAGCTTTCTTT. This gives the protein CASSFGGSMNTEAFF.

J is TRBJ1-1 and V is TRBV6-5; 8 bases match TRBD1. The CDR3 totals 16 residues. Germline values: CDR1 MNHEY, CDR2 SVGAGI. The V and J ends lost 2 bases and 4 bases, in that order; junction bases with no gene match: 9. CDR3 coding DNA: TGTGCCAGCAGTTACGGCGCAGGGGGCAGTCGCACTGAAGCTTTCTTT. This sequence encodes CASSYGAGGSRTEAFF.

This chain connects TRBV30 to TRBJ1-2; 9 bases align to TRBD1. The CDR3 length is 16 residues. In germline, CDR1 is GTSNPN, CDR2 SVGIG (reference sequence). The J segment lost 0 bases and the V segment lost 5 bases, leaving 10 bases of the junction unmatched. The CDR3 loop is CAWHRDRATANYGYTF. Written as DNA, the CDR3 is TGTGCCTGGCACCGGGACAGGGCAACAGCTAACTATGGCTACACCTTC.

J is TRBJ1-2 and V is TRBV19, with 7 bases identical to TRBD1. The germline gives CDR1 LNHDA, CDR2 SQIVND (reference sequence). This CDR3 comprises 13 residues. Losses at the gene ends were 4 bases for V and 4 bases for J; bases not matched to a gene: 3. CDR3 residues: CASSRDRSYGYTF. CDR3 DNA sequence: TGTGCCAGTAGTAGGGACAGATCCTATGGCTACACCTTC.

The chain couples TRBV24-1 to TRBJ1-4; 8 positions match TRBD1. CDR3 length equals 13 residues. Trimming at V came to 7 bases and at J to 6 bases, leaving 3 bases not matched to a gene. Germline CDR1 reads KGHDR; CDR2 reads SFDVKD. CDR3 DNA sequence: TGTGCCACCAGCGGACAGGGCGATGAAAAACTGTTTTTT. This sequence encodes CATSGQGDEKLFF.

CDR3 sequence (DNA): TGTGCCAGCACCCTTGCGCGGGGGGGCCTGTCCTACGAGCAGTACTTC. Translation: CASTLARGGLSYEQYF. The chain couples TRBV28 to TRBJ2-7; 9 bases fit TRBD2. The CDR3 is 16 residues long. The V gene's germline CDR1 is MDHEN and CDR2 SYDVKM. The trim removed 7 bases at V and 1 base at J, leaving 11 bases unmatched.

The chain recombines TRBV7-9 with TRBJ2-7; maybe TRBD2 (5 bases). V was pared by 8 bases and J by 6 bases, with 14 bases between. The CDR3 runs 12 residues. Germline loops: CDR1 SEHNR, CDR2 FQNEAQ (reference sequence). The CDR3 nucleotides read TGTGCCAGCTCCCAGTCGGGGTCCGAGCAGTACTTC. Protein product: CASSQSGSEQYF.

The V and J genes are TRBV11-2 and TRBJ2-6; a possible D gene is TRBD2 (6 bases). V was cut by 1 base and J by 4 bases, with 11 bases left in between. The CDR3 totals 16 residues. From germline, CDR1 is SGHAT and CDR2 FQNNGV. The CDR3 loop reads CASSLAGGVGANVLTF. DNA for the CDR3: TGTGCCAGCAGCTTAGCCGGGGGTGTAGGGGCCAACGTCCTGACTTTC.